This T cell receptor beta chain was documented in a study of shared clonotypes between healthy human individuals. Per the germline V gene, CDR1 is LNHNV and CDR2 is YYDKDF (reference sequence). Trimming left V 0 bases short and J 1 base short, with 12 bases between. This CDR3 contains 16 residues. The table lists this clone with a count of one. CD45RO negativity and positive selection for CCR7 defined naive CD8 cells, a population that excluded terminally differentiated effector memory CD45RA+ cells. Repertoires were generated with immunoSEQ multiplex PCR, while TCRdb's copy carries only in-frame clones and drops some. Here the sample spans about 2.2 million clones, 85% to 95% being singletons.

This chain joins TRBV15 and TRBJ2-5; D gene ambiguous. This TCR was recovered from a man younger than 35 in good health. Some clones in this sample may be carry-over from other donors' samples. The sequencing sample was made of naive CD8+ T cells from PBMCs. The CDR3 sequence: CATSRDRGYSQETQYF. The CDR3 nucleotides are TGTGCCACCAGCAGAGATCGCGGTTACAGCCAAGAGACCCAGTACTTC.